The rows below give T cell receptor beta chains drawn from one sample of a study of blood T cell repertoires in COVID-19. Produced via immunoSEQ multiplex PCR; TCRdb's table is partial and in-frame only. The sample shows some 320,000 clones, roughly 85% of them seen only once. Sequencing input: peripheral blood. The receptor source for this set is a human donor in a cohort sampled during active COVID-19. CDR3s include the opening cysteine and the closing phenylalanine or tryptophan. Fields, in order: J gene, clone size, D gene, V gene, CDR3 protein, CDR3 DNA. A D gene is named only where the DNA matches it firmly. Size is stated for part of the rows, as once, few or many counts, or as a class when the clone is expanded.

TRBJ1-3,.,.,TRBV4-1,CASSQEGVGNTIYF,TGCGCCAGCAGCCAAGAAGGGGTAGGAAACACCATATATTTT
TRBJ2-7,.,.,TRBV21-1,CASSTTTGGSYEQYF,TGTGCCAGCAGCACCACGACAGGGGGCTCCTACGAGCAGTACTTC
TRBJ2-7,.,.,TRBV30,CAWSTGRGSYEQYF,TGTGCCTGGAGCACAGGGAGGGGATCCTACGAGCAGTACTTC
TRBJ1-1,.,.,TRBV6-5,CASSFYPEDTEAFF,TGTGCCAGCAGTTTCTACCCGGAGGACACTGAAGCTTTCTTT
TRBJ2-2,.,.,TRBV7-9,CASSSGNTGELFF,TGTGCCAGCAGCTCAGGGAACACCGGGGAGCTGTTTTTT
TRBJ2-3,.,TRBD2,TRBV2,CASSEGAGANTDTQYF,TGTGCCAGCAGTGAAGGAGCGGGGGCGAACACAGATACGCAGTATTTT
TRBJ1-5,few,.,TRBV5-8,CASSFDQPQHF,TGTGCCAGCAGCTTCGATCAGCCCCAGCATTTT
TRBJ2-3,.,TRBD2,TRBV29-1,CSVIGLAGGPDTDTQYF,TGCAGCGTCATCGGACTAGCGGGGGGGCCTGACACAGATACGCAGTATTTT
TRBJ2-3,.,TRBD1,TRBV11-3,CASSSGTGGLDTQYF,TGTGCCAGCAGCTCCGGGACAGGGGGCCTGGATACGCAGTATTTT
TRBJ2-5,.,TRBD2,TRBV6-1,CASSEEWRGALEEETQYF,TGTGCCAGCAGTGAAGAGTGGCGGGGGGCCTTAGAGGAGGAGACCCAGTACTTC
TRBJ1-1,.,.,TRBV21-1,CASSKNLQVRNTEAFF,TGTGCCAGCAGCAAGAATCTACAGGTGAGGAACACTGAAGCTTTCTTT
TRBJ2-1,.,.,TRBV7-3,CASSLMTGSYNEQFF,TGTGCCAGCAGCTTAATGACAGGATCCTACAATGAGCAGTTCTTC
TRBJ1-2,.,TRBD1,TRBV28,CASSSTGNYGYTF,TGTGCCAGCAGTTCGACAGGGAACTATGGCTACACCTTC
TRBJ1-5,.,.,TRBV6-1,CASSEGGQPQHF,TGTGCCAGCAGTGAAGGAGGTCAGCCCCAGCATTTT
TRBJ2-3,.,TRBD2,TRBV7-2,CASSLELAGGTDTQYF,TGTGCCAGCAGCTTAGAACTAGCGGGGGGCACAGATACGCAGTATTTT
TRBJ2-1,.,TRBD2,TRBV10-1,CASSLSSGASEEQFF,TGCGCCAGCAGTTTGTCTAGCGGGGCTTCGGAGGAGCAGTTCTTC
TRBJ1-1,.,.,TRBV12-3/TRBV12-4,CASSPAQGSEAFF,TGTGCCAGCAGTCCAGCGCAGGGGTCTGAAGCTTTCTTT
TRBJ2-3,.,TRBD2,TRBV28,CASSDPRGGNWHTQYF,TGTGCCAGCAGTGATCCCCGGGGGGGGAATTGGCATACGCAGTATTTT
TRBJ1-2,.,.,TRBV21-1,CASETGYYGYTF,TGTGCCAGCGAGACAGGGTACTATGGCTACACCTTC
TRBJ2-7,.,TRBD1,TRBV18,CASSQTGDPYEQYF,TGTGCCAGCTCACAGACAGGGGACCCCTACGAGCAGTACTTC
TRBJ2-7,.,TRBD1,TRBV20-1,CSASSHRDRAYEQYF,TGCAGTGCTAGTAGTCATAGGGACAGGGCCTACGAGCAGTACTTC
TRBJ2-7,.,.,TRBV6-5,CATHQPHSYEQYF,TGTGCCACCCATCAACCCCACAGCTACGAGCAGTACTTC
TRBJ2-5,.,TRBD1,TRBV5-4,CASSGRDRGFQETQYF,TGTGCCAGCAGCGGAAGGGACAGGGGGTTCCAAGAGACCCAGTACTTC
TRBJ2-2,.,TRBD1,TRBV9,CASSVTGSGPGELFF,TGTGCCAGCAGCGTGACAGGGTCCGGACCCGGGGAGCTGTTTTTT
TRBJ1-5,.,.,TRBV27,CASSLEGLGNQPQHF,TGTGCCAGCAGTTTGGAGGGGCTTGGCAATCAGCCCCAGCATTTT
TRBJ2-7,.,.,TRBV27,CASSLSRPRTITYEQYF,TGTGCCAGCAGTTTATCCCGGCCAAGGACAATCACCTACGAGCAGTACTTC
TRBJ1-2,once,.,TRBV29-1,CSVDASQFRGYGYTF,TGCAGCGTTGATGCTAGTCAGTTCAGGGGCTATGGCTACACCTTC
TRBJ1-5,few,.,TRBV10-2,CASSTEYSNQPQHF,TGCGCCAGCAGTACAGAATATAGCAATCAGCCCCAGCATTTT
TRBJ2-1,.,.,TRBV5-1,CASSLGGPNEQFF,TGCGCCAGCAGCTTGGGGGGGCCCAATGAGCAGTTCTTC
TRBJ2-7,.,.,TRBV4-2,CASSQDQGGSYEQYF,TGTGCCAGCAGCCAAGATCAGGGGGGTTCCTACGAGCAGTACTTC
TRBJ2-5,.,TRBD2,TRBV7-8,CASSLAPAGRDQETQYF,TGTGCCAGCAGCTTAGCCCCAGCGGGGCGTGACCAAGAGACCCAGTACTTC
TRBJ1-5,.,TRBD1,TRBV30,CAWSRGKGNQPQHF,TGTGCCTGGTCCAGGGGGAAAGGCAATCAGCCCCAGCATTTT
TRBJ1-4,once,.,TRBV6-5,CASRNDGATNEKLFF,TGTGCCAGCAGAAACGATGGAGCAACTAATGAAAAACTGTTTTTT
TRBJ2-2,.,.,TRBV19,CASSTGAANTGELFF,TGTGCCAGTAGTACAGGGGCGGCGAACACCGGGGAGCTGTTTTTT
TRBJ2-7,.,.,TRBV7-9,CASQQGEVNDGQYF,TGTGCCAGCCAACAGGGAGAGGTCAATGACGGGCAGTACTTC
TRBJ2-1,.,TRBD1,TRBV10-2,CASRKQGHTYNEQFF,TGCGCCAGCAGGAAACAGGGGCATACCTACAATGAGCAGTTCTTC
TRBJ1-5,.,.,TRBV6-1,CASSDEGGAGQPQHF,TGTGCCAGCAGTGATGAGGGGGGGGCGGGTCAGCCCCAGCATTTT
TRBJ1-3,.,TRBD1,TRBV4-1,CASRETGASGNTIYF,TGCGCCAGCAGGGAAACAGGGGCCTCTGGAAACACCATATATTTT